This T cell receptor beta chain emerged from a study of T cell clonotyping in hematopoietic cell transplantation. At the level of the study: Recipients' pretransplant samples followed cytoreduction.

The time point denotes: recipient sample about 28 days before transplant, after cytoreduction. With respect to this clone: As yet, its antigen is unknown.

Study-wide results and limits: Without cell sorting, CD4 versus CD8 contributions remain unresolved. Pathologically expanded recipient clonotypes increased progressively from day 30 to day 180 as diversity fell.

The protocol was immunoSEQ multiplex PCR, while the TCRdb copy is restricted to in-frame clones and leaves out a portion. The top ten hold around 1.8% of the sample, which has approximately 16,000 clones, around 93% seen once. V was shortened by 4 bases and J by 6 bases, with 18 bases between the two germline ends. The CDR3 spans 15 residues. Germline V gene sequence: CDR1 LGHNA, CDR2 YSLEER. The specimen comprised peripheral blood mononuclear cells, sampled before stem cell transplant. The sequence came from a man younger than 35 with biphenotypic leukemia. Some clones in this sample may be carry-over from other donors' samples. The rearrangement joins TRBV4-3 to TRBJ1-2, with D tentatively TRBD1 (5 bases). The CDR3 reads CASSLIREGADGYTF. CDR3 DNA sequence: TGCGCCAGCAGCCTCATCAGGGAGGGCGCGGATGGCTACACCTTC.